This T cell receptor beta chain stems from a study of Graves' ophthalmopathy and Graves' hyperthyroidism. Pregnancy or lactation, uncontrolled infections and other autoimmune diseases were grounds for excluding patients. The PBMCs were taken from around 10 ml of fresh peripheral blood. This clonotype was seen more than once but under ten times. RNA transcripts were the template, and TCR beta CDR3 regions were amplified from them. Second-round multiplex PCR came after first-round RT-PCR with HTBI primers. Each CDR3 protein is one row after TCRdb ran MiXCR on the multiplex PCR reads. The profile covers roughly 610,000 distinct CDR3 sequences, with 20% to 25% appearing a single time and approximately 7% taken by the ten largest. The TCR originated in a woman younger than 35 with stable Graves' hyperthyroidism. Some clones in this sample may be carry-over from other donors' samples. Sample: peripheral blood.

The CDR3 region is CASSGGPRGLYF. CDR3 nucleotide sequence: TGTGCCAGCAGTGGGGGACCCAGGGGGCTGTACTTC. V usage is TRBV6-1 and J usage is TRBJ2-5; 8 positions match TRBD1. The CDR3 contains 12 residues. V lost 4 bases, J lost 13 bases, and 8 bases stayed unmatched. CDR1 MNHNS and CDR2 SASEGT come from the germline V gene.